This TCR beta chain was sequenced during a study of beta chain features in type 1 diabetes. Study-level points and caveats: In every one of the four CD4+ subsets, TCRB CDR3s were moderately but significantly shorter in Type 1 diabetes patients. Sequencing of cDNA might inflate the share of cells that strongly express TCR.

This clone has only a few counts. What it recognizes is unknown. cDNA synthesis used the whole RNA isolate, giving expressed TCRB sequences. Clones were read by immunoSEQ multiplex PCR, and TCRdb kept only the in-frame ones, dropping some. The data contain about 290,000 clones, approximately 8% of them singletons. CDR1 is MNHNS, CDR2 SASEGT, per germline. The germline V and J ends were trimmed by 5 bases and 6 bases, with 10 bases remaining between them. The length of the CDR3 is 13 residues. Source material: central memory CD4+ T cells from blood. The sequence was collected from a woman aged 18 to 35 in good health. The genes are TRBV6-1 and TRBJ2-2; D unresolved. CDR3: CASSLLRAGELFF. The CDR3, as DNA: TGTGCCAGCAGTCTCCTTAGGGCCGGGGAGCTGTTTTTT.